These 8 T cell receptor beta chains were sequenced from one sample in a study of blood T cell repertoires in COVID-19. The data were produced by immunoSEQ multiplex PCR, yet TCRdb's version contains in-frame clones alone and is incomplete. This sample has over 70,000 clones, with approximately 80% found just once. Material: peripheral blood. Receptors originate from a man between 65 and 85 years old with acute or convalescent COVID-19.

The chain carries TRBV7-6 and TRBJ1-1; tentative D call: TRBD1 (6 bases). The ends were cut back, 5 bases at V and 5 bases at J, with 15 bases in the middle. The CDR3 contains 14 residues. In germline, CDR1 is SGHVS, CDR2 FNYEAQ. CDR3 DNA sequence: TGTGCCAGCAGCCCGGCAGGGGAAGATACTGAAGCTTTCTTT. It is translated as CASSPAGEDTEAFF.

This clone appeared once. The chain couples TRBV2 to TRBJ2-5, with 8 nucleotides matching TRBD1. V trimming: 2 bases; J trimming: 4 bases; junction bases outside the gene matches: 3. CDR1 is SNHLY and CDR2 is FYNNEI in the germline V gene. This CDR3 has 14 amino acids. CDR3 region: CASSERQGAETQYF. The CDR3 coding sequence is TGTGCCAGCAGTGAAAGGCAGGGGGCAGAGACCCAGTACTTC.

The V and J genes are TRBV29-1 and TRBJ2-7; 7 nucleotides match TRBD2. The CDR3 is 14 amino acids. J lost 2 bases, V lost 1 base, and 5 bases had no gene match. Germline loops: CDR1 SQVTM, CDR2 ANQGSEA. The CDR3 loop is CSVEGGSLTYEQYF. Written as DNA, the CDR3 is TGCAGCGTTGAAGGCGGGAGCTTAACCTACGAGCAGTACTTC.

CDR3 sequence reads: CASSPTGGQTEAFF. The CDR3 DNA follows: TGTGCCAGCTCACCAACAGGGGGCCAGACTGAAGCTTTCTTT. This chain links TRBV18 with TRBJ1-1, with TRBD1 identical over 9 bases. The V gene's germline CDR1 is KGHSH and CDR2 LQKENI. CDR3 size: 14 residues. The J segment lost 5 bases and the V segment lost 2 bases, leaving 3 bases of the junction unmatched. Full variable domain (missing parts from reference TRBV18 and TRBJ1-1): NAGVMQNPRHLVRRRGQEARLRCSPMKGHSHVYWYRQLPEEGLKFMVYLQKENIIDESGMPKERFSAEFPKEGPSILRIQQVVRGDSAAYFCASSPTGGQTEAFFGQGTRLTVV.

V usage is TRBV5-4 and J usage is TRBJ1-3; possible D gene TRBD1, 5 bases. The CDR3 contains 16 residues. V gave up 0 bases and J gave up 0 bases, with 10 bases separating them. Germline V lookup: CDR1 SGHNT, CDR2 YYREEE (reference sequence). DNA for the CDR3: TGTGCCAGCAGCTTGGAACAGGCGACCTCTGGAAACACCATATATTTT. Amino acid sequence: CASSLEQATSGNTIYF.

This clone has only one observation. DNA for the CDR3: TGTGCCAGCAGCGACGGGACAGGGGCAGCCGGGGAGCTGTTTTTT. It yields the protein CASSDGTGAAGELFF. The V call is TRBV9, the J call TRBJ2-2; TRBD1 agrees at 10 bases. After removal of 3 bases from V and 6 bases from J, the junction contained 5 bases not matched to a gene. The germline CDR1 and CDR2 sequences are SGDLS and YYNGEE. The CDR3 has 15 residues.

The chain links TRBV5-1 to TRBJ2-2, with TRBD2 matching over 7 bases. V shed 0 bases and J 0 bases; nucleotides not matched to a gene: 2. CDR1 is SGHRS and CDR2 is YFSETQ in the germline V gene. The CDR3 has 16 residues. CDR3 residues: CASSLVAGANTGELFF. Here the CDR3 DNA reads TGCGCCAGCAGCTTGGTGGCGGGGGCGAACACCGGGGAGCTGTTTTTT.

This chain links TRBV19 with TRBJ2-5, with TRBD2 identical over 8 bases. Losses at the gene ends were 4 bases for V and 5 bases for J; bases not matched to a gene: 9. From germline, CDR1 is LNHDA and CDR2 SQIVND (reference sequence). This CDR3 has 15 residues. The CDR3 region has the DNA TGTGCCAGTAGTACCCAGCGGGGGTCGGGGGAGACCCAGTACTTC. Its translation: CASSTQRGSGETQYF.